The 23 T cell receptor beta chains in this list originate from one sample, sequenced in a study of cytomegalovirus exposure and HLA in healthy donors (TCRdb year 2017). The library was made by the immunoSEQ multiplex PCR assay. For the multiplex PCR, a mixture combining 60 forward primers for TCR Vbeta segments and 13 reverse primers for TCR Jbeta segments was used. Not all clones reach the TCRdb copy of this immuneACCESS table, which keeps in-frame sequences only. Checked studies attribute under half of the gap to unresolved V genes and leave the rest unexplained. This sample comprises 150,000 to 200,000 clones, 80% to 90% of them detected only once. The biggest ten clones account for 4.8% of the sample. The sequencing input was PBMCs. All receptors derive from a girl between 5 and 17 years old in good health and CMV-seropositive.

Notes on this clone: Relative to the germline gene, one junction end is altered; a read error may explain this. The same CDR3 arises from other DNA sequences in this sample as well. The chain is built from TRBV7-9 and TRBJ2-5; D ambiguous. The CDR3 extends over 12 amino acids. Germline V gene data show CDR1 as SEHNR and CDR2 as FQNEAQ (reference sequence). The CDR3 coding sequence is TGCGCCAGCAGCTTTACAACAGAGACCCAGTACTTC. Translating it yields CASSFTTETQYF.

This sequence joins TRBV18 and TRBJ1-2; D not certain. V lost 2 bases to trimming and J lost 8 bases, with 15 bases between them. This CDR3 is 14 amino acids long. Germline CDR1 and CDR2: KGHSH and LQKENI. Here the CDR3 DNA reads TGTGCCAGCTCACCAATGGGTAGTGGGCGAGGCTACACCTTC. Protein sequence: CASSPMGSGRGYTF. Together with reference TRBV18 and TRBJ1-2, the CDR3 gives the full variable domain: NAGVMQNPRHLVRRRGQEARLRCSPMKGHSHVYWYRQLPEEGLKFMVYLQKENIIDESGMPKERFSAEFPKEGPSILRIQQVVRGDSAAYFCASSPMGSGRGYTFGSGTRLTVV.

This clone was detected a few times. The chain is built from TRBV2 and TRBJ1-4; TRBD1 matches at 7 bases. V gave up 5 bases and J gave up 4 bases; unmatched junction bases: 7. Looked up from germline, CDR1 is SNHLY and CDR2 is FYNNEI. This CDR3 has 15 amino acids. CDR3 sequence reads: CASSRRTGHNEKLFF. In DNA, the CDR3 is TGTGCCAGCAGTCGGCGGACAGGACATAATGAAAAACTGTTTTTT.

The J gene is TRBJ1-2, the V gene TRBV11-2, with D unclear. In germline, CDR1 is SGHAT, CDR2 FQNNGV. V was cut by 0 bases and J by 8 bases, with 10 bases left in between. This CDR3 has 13 amino acids. In DNA form, the CDR3 reads TGTGCCAGCAGCTTAGATAATAGATACGGCTACACCTTC. Protein sequence: CASSLDNRYGYTF.

Comment on this clone: In the same sample, other DNA sequences code for this CDR3. The chain links TRBV27 to TRBJ2-3; a weak D match, TRBD1 (6 bases). V was trimmed by 0 bases and J by 2 bases, leaving 12 bases between them. The CDR3 spans 16 residues. CDR1 and CDR2 (germline): MNHEY, SMNVEV (reference sequence). CDR3 region: CASSLSISGATDTQYF. CDR3 sequence (DNA): TGTGCCAGCAGTTTATCGATTTCAGGGGCCACAGATACGCAGTATTTT.

The V gene is TRBV5-6, the J gene TRBJ1-2; perhaps TRBD1 as D (6 bases). Trimming removed 7 bases from V and 4 bases from J, with 17 bases in between. CDR3 length equals 14 residues. Germline values: CDR1 SGHDT, CDR2 YYEEEE. As DNA, the CDR3 is TGTGCCAGCCACGGTGGACAGAGATTCTATGGCTACACCTTC. As protein: CASHGGQRFYGYTF.

This clone was seen once. This chain connects TRBV18 to TRBJ2-1, with 8 bases matching TRBD1. The germline gives CDR1 KGHSH, CDR2 LQKENI. The junction had 5 bases not matched to a gene; V was cut back by 2 bases and J by 5 bases. The CDR3 is 15 amino acids. The CDR3: CASSPRDRYNNEQFF. CDR3 DNA: TGTGCCAGCTCACCAAGGGACAGGTACAACAATGAGCAGTTCTTC.

The J gene is TRBJ2-3, the V gene TRBV19, with 8 bases lining up with TRBD1. CDR3 length: 15 amino acids. Per the germline V gene, CDR1 is LNHDA and CDR2 is SQIVND (reference sequence). The trim removed 5 bases at V and 4 bases at J, leaving 8 bases unmatched. CDR3 protein: CASSPIGQGADTQYF. The CDR3 nucleotides are TGTGCCAGTAGTCCAATAGGACAGGGCGCAGATACGCAGTATTTT.

V and J are TRBV2 and TRBJ2-2; possibly TRBD1 for D (5 bases). V lost 8 bases and J 4 bases, leaving 17 bases between the germline ends. Germline V gene sequence: CDR1 SNHLY, CDR2 FYNNEI. The CDR3 has 15 residues. This chain's CDR3 is CASRGGAGFTGELFF. The CDR3 DNA follows: TGTGCCAGCCGAGGTGGGGCAGGGTTCACCGGGGAGCTGTTTTTT.

This rearrangement joins TRBV6-5 to TRBJ2-3; 10 nucleotides align to TRBD1. V shed 4 bases and J 5 bases; nucleotides not matched to a gene: 3. Looked up from germline, CDR1 is MNHEY and CDR2 is SVGAGI. This CDR3 region has 14 residues. The CDR3 protein is CASSSTGGQDTQYF. The DNA of the CDR3 is TGTGCCAGCAGTTCGACAGGGGGCCAAGATACGCAGTATTTT.

This clone was seen only once. The genes are TRBV7-9 and TRBJ2-3; no clear D. There are 12 residues in the CDR3. Germline assignment: CDR1 SEHNR and CDR2 FQNEAQ (reference sequence). Trimming stripped 1 base from V and 7 bases from J, with 6 bases between. Here the CDR3 reads CASSLGGNTQYF. CDR3 nucleotides: TGTGCCAGCAGCTTAGGCGGCAATACGCAGTATTTT.

The chain has TRBV7-9 and TRBJ1-2; maybe TRBD1 (6 bases). The CDR3 sequence is 15 residues long. V lost 5 bases and J 4 bases, leaving 17 bases between the germline ends. Germline V lookup: CDR1 SEHNR, CDR2 FQNEAQ (reference sequence). CDR3 bases: TGTGCCAGCAGCCCTACAGGGTTAGGGGCCTATGGCTACACCTTC. Translated: CASSPTGLGAYGYTF.

The CDR3 coding sequence is TGCGCCAGCAGCATTAACAGGGAGTCCTACAATGAGCAGTTCTTC. This sequence encodes CASSINRESYNEQFF. This chain uses TRBV5-1 with TRBJ2-1; D is possibly TRBD1 (6 bases). The ends were cut back, 4 bases at V and 1 base at J, with 12 bases in the middle. This CDR3 has 15 residues. The germline CDR1 and CDR2 sequences are SGHRS and YFSETQ.

The CDR3, as DNA: TGTGCCAGCAGTACAGGGGGCGGTAGGATAGCTTTCTTT. It is translated as CASSTGGGRIAFF. The chain combines TRBV6-6 with TRBJ1-1; TRBD1 matches at 9 bases. Trimming cost V 5 bases and J 10 bases; bases outside gene matches: 8. CDR1 and CDR2 from the germline V gene are MNHNY and SVGAGI (reference sequence). This CDR3 has 13 residues.

V gene TRBV25-1 combines with J gene TRBJ2-6, with 7 nucleotides matching TRBD2. The length of the CDR3 is 16 residues. Germline V CDR1 and CDR2: MGHDK, SYGVNS. The V segment lost 1 base and the J segment 0 bases; nucleotides outside the gene matches: 0. The CDR3 sequence is CASSEWGGSGANVLTF. CDR3 coding DNA: TGTGCCAGCAGTGAATGGGGGGGCTCTGGGGCCAACGTCCTGACTTTC.

The chain carries TRBV7-9 and TRBJ2-7, with 8 bases lining up with TRBD1. Per the germline V gene, CDR1 is SEHNR and CDR2 is FQNEAQ (reference sequence). This CDR3 has 11 amino acids. V shed 4 bases and J 11 bases; nucleotides not matched to a gene: 4. Written as DNA, the CDR3 is TGTGCCAGCAGCTCCGGGACAGGAAAGTACTTC. Translation: CASSSGTGKYF.

The chain joins TRBV19 to TRBJ1-4; D unresolved. Deletions cut 6 bases from V and 5 bases from J, with 19 bases between. In germline, CDR1 is LNHDA, CDR2 SQIVND (reference sequence). This CDR3 spans 16 amino acids. In nucleotides, the CDR3 is TGTGCCAGTAGCACGGCGGGCTCCAAAGGGAATGAAAAACTGTTTTTT. Its translation: CASSTAGSKGNEKLFF.

The V gene is TRBV19, the J gene TRBJ2-7; 11 nucleotides agree with TRBD1. V was clipped by 6 bases and J by 2 bases; unmatched bases: 6. CDR3 length: 15 residues. In germline, CDR1 is LNHDA, CDR2 SQIVND (reference sequence). CDR3 in DNA: TGTGCCAGTAGACCAGAGGGACAGGGGGCCTACGAGCAGTACTTC. This sequence encodes CASRPEGQGAYEQYF.

The V and J genes are TRBV9 and TRBJ2-1, with D perhaps matching TRBD2 (5 bases). Deletions cut 0 bases from V and 3 bases from J, with 13 bases between. The CDR3 totals 16 residues. Germline V lookup: CDR1 SGDLS, CDR2 YYNGEE. CDR3 nucleotide sequence: TGTGCCAGCAGCGTAGCTAACGAGGGCCTCTACAATGAGCAGTTCTTC. Its protein product is CASSVANEGLYNEQFF.

CDR3 nucleotide sequence: TGTGCCAGCAGTTCCAACAGGGGCTACGAGCAGTACTTC. This codes for CASSSNRGYEQYF. V gene TRBV28 combines with J gene TRBJ2-7; TRBD1 matches 7 bases. The junction had 3 bases not matched to a gene; V was cut back by 4 bases and J by 3 bases. This CDR3 contains 13 residues. Looked up from germline, CDR1 is MDHEN and CDR2 is SYDVKM.

The chain recombines TRBV19 with TRBJ1-2; 8 nucleotides line up with TRBD1. The CDR3 contains 15 residues. Per the germline V gene, CDR1 is LNHDA and CDR2 is SQIVND (reference sequence). V lost 4 bases and J lost 6; bases outside the gene matches: 10. CDR3 coding DNA: TGTGCCAGTAGTAACGACTTCAGGGGGCGTAATGGCTACACCTTC. This encodes CASSNDFRGRNGYTF.

In regard to this clone: A junction end diverges from the germline sequence, so it may reflect a read error. The same CDR3 also results from other DNA sequences found in this sample. The rearrangement joins TRBV5-6 to TRBJ2-1; 8 bases map to TRBD2. Germline CDR1 is SGHDT and CDR2 is YYEEEE. The CDR3 extends over 15 amino acids. DNA of the CDR3: TGCGCCAGCAGCTTGGATGCGGGGGGCAAGAATGAGCAGTTCTTC. Protein: CASSLDAGGKNEQFF. Full variable domain (missing parts from reference TRBV5-6 and TRBJ2-1): DAGVTQSPTHLIKTRGQQVTLRCSPKSGHDTVSWYQQALGQGPQFIFQYYEEEERQRGNFPDRFSGHQFPNYSSELNVNALLLGDSALYLCASSLDAGGKNEQFFGPGTRLTVL.

This rearrangement joins TRBV6-1 to TRBJ2-1, with 9 positions matching TRBD1. The V and J ends lost 6 bases and 5 bases, in that order; junction bases with no gene match: 5. The germline CDR1 and CDR2 sequences are MNHNS and SASEGT. The CDR3 spans 14 residues. CDR3 in amino acids: CASRGQGDHNEQFF. CDR3 DNA sequence: TGTGCCAGCAGGGGACAGGGAGATCACAATGAGCAGTTCTTC.